Below, 27 T cell receptor beta chains from the same sample are listed, as sequenced in a study of T cells in localized non-small cell lung cancer. The data were produced by immunoSEQ multiplex PCR, yet TCRdb's version contains in-frame clones alone and is incomplete. The sample shows fewer than 45,000 clones, 88% of them seen only once. The sample here was peripheral blood, taken before any cancer treatment. All receptors derive from a female donor of 60 years or more with stage I squamous cell lung carcinoma.

This chain connects TRBV9 to TRBJ2-5; tentatively, D is TRBD2 (6 bases). The germline CDR1 and CDR2 sequences are SGDLS and YYNGEE. With 0 bases removed from V and 9 bases from J, the gap between germline ends came to 21 bases. This CDR3 has 16 residues. CDR3 coding DNA: TGTGCCAGCAGCGTAGGGCCTAGCGACTTCACTGGGGCCCAGTACTTC. Translating it yields CASSVGPSDFTGAQYF.

The DNA for the CDR3 is TGTGCCAGCAGCCGGACAGGTTCCGGAAACACCATATATTTT. As protein: CASSRTGSGNTIYF. The V call is TRBV27, the J call TRBJ1-3, with TRBD1 identical over 7 bases. Trimming at V came to 6 bases and at J to 4 bases, leaving 6 bases not matched to a gene. The CDR3 sequence is 14 residues long. Germline CDR1 and CDR2: MNHEY and SMNVEV (reference sequence).

This clone was counted a few times. The chain couples TRBV4-3 to TRBJ2-1, with TRBD1 matching over 8 bases. Per germline, CDR1 LGHNA and CDR2 YSLEER. The CDR3 consists of 15 residues. The J segment lost 10 bases and the V segment lost 4 bases, leaving 12 bases of the junction unmatched. CDR3: CASSPYIWTGREQFF. The DNA of the CDR3 is TGCGCCAGCAGCCCTTATATTTGGACAGGGAGAGAGCAGTTCTTC.

The chain carries TRBV7-8 and TRBJ2-5; 9 bases are a match to TRBD2. J gave up 7 bases and V 5 bases, and 14 bases lay outside the gene matches. The CDR3 totals 16 residues. Per germline, CDR1 SGHVS and CDR2 FQNEAQ. CDR3 nucleotide sequence: TGTGCCAGCAGCCAAAATGAGGGTGCGGGAGGGGGGACCCAGTACTTC. The encoded protein is CASSQNEGAGGGTQYF.

V is TRBV14 and J is TRBJ2-7, with 11 bases aligning to TRBD2. This CDR3 has 14 residues. Germline CDR1 reads SGHDN; CDR2 reads FVKESK. V gave up 4 bases and J gave up 6 bases; unmatched junction bases: 5. CDR3 nucleotide sequence: TGTGCCAGCAGCCCAACTAGCGGGAGACGCGAGCAGTACTTC. Protein: CASSPTSGRREQYF.

This chain links TRBV14 with TRBJ2-1; 16 nucleotides match TRBD2. With 6 bases clipped from V and 8 bases from J, the junction kept 4 bases outside the gene matches. Germline CDR1 SGHDN, CDR2 FVKESK. The CDR3 contains 15 residues. The CDR3 nucleotides are TGTGCCAGCAGAGGGACTAGCGGGAGGGGGCATGAGCAGTTCTTC. Its translation is CASRGTSGRGHEQFF.

A single count supports this clone. The V and J genes are TRBV5-1 and TRBJ1-1; TRBD1 matches at 10 bases. The V segment lost 4 bases and the J segment 5 bases; nucleotides outside the gene matches: 5. Germline V gives CDR1 SGHRS, CDR2 YFSETQ. The CDR3 is 14 residues long. Here the CDR3 DNA reads TGCGCCAGCAGCCGGGACAGGGGTGGGACTGAAGCTTTCTTT. Residues: CASSRDRGGTEAFF. Complete variable domain (other parts from reference TRBV5-1 and TRBJ1-1): KAGVTQTPRYLIKTRGQQVTLSCSPISGHRSVSWYQQTPGQGLQFLFEYFSETQRNKGNFPGRFSGRQFSNSRSEMNVSTLELGDSALYLCASSRDRGGTEAFFGQGTRLTVV.

This clone was seen just once. This sequence joins TRBV6-5 and TRBJ1-2; the D gene is possibly TRBD1 (5 bases). Germline CDR1 reads MNHEY; CDR2 reads SVGAGI. The CDR3 loop spans 13 amino acids. Trimming cost V 6 bases and J 6 bases, with 14 bases left between them. CDR3 region: CASSLREFNGYTF. The CDR3 DNA reads TGTGCCAGCAGCCTCAGGGAGTTTAATGGCTACACCTTC.

The chain joins TRBV5-1 to TRBJ2-1; the D is unclear. This CDR3 is built from 16 residues. Trimming shortened V by 1 base and J by 6 bases, and 17 bases separated the two germline ends. Looked up from germline, CDR1 is SGHRS and CDR2 is YFSETQ. CDR3 residues: CASSLPIAGRANEQFF. The CDR3 DNA is TGCGCCAGCAGCTTGCCTATCGCCGGACGCGCCAATGAGCAGTTCTTC.

The chain has TRBV7-9 and TRBJ2-2; the match to TRBD2 covers 8 bases. Looked up from germline, CDR1 is SEHNR and CDR2 is FQNEAQ (reference sequence). After removal of 5 bases from V and 2 bases from J, the junction contained 4 bases not matched to a gene. There are 15 residues in the CDR3. The CDR3 sequence is CASSPTSGNTGELFF. In DNA, the CDR3 is TGTGCCAGCAGCCCTACTAGCGGCAACACCGGGGAGCTGTTTTTT.

The CDR3 coding sequence is TGTGCCAGCAGCTCCCGCAACCCCGGGGAGCTGTTTTTT. This encodes CASSSRNPGELFF. The chain combines TRBV7-6 with TRBJ2-2; D is undetermined. This CDR3 is built from 13 residues. Deletions cut 4 bases from V and 6 bases from J, with 9 bases between. Germline loops: CDR1 SGHVS, CDR2 FNYEAQ.

V and J are TRBV25-1 and TRBJ2-5; no clear D gene. Trimming left V 4 bases short and J 5 bases short, with 8 bases between. The CDR3 has 12 residues. Germline-derived CDR1 and CDR2 are MGHDK and SYGVNS. The CDR3 DNA sequence: TGTGCCAGCAGTGTCGTGGGGGAGACCCAGTACTTC. Protein sequence: CASSVVGETQYF.

This clone has a handful of counts. The rearrangement uses TRBV2 and TRBJ1-5; 7 nucleotides line up with TRBD1. The germline CDR1 and CDR2 sequences are SNHLY and FYNNEI. This CDR3 has 14 amino acids. The trim removed 4 bases at V and 2 bases at J, leaving 2 bases unmatched. In DNA, the CDR3 is TGTGCCAGCAGTGGAGGGGGCGGCAATCAGCCCCAGCATTTT. Its translation is CASSGGGGNQPQHF.

The chain recombines TRBV5-1 with TRBJ2-1; maybe TRBD2 (6 bases). The V end lost 0 bases, the J end lost 9 bases, and 28 bases lay between the germline ends. Germline CDR1 and CDR2: SGHRS and YFSETQ. The CDR3 spans 19 residues. DNA for the CDR3: TGCGCCAGCAGCTTGGAGTCAGTGAATCGTCTAGCGCTGAGGAGTGAGCAGTTCTTC. Translated: CASSLESVNRLALRSEQFF.

The chain couples TRBV11-2 to TRBJ2-1, with 9 bases matching TRBD2. Trimming at V came to 5 bases and at J to 6 bases, leaving 8 bases not matched to a gene. Germline CDR1 reads SGHAT; CDR2 reads FQNNGV. The CDR3 totals 15 residues. The CDR3 loop reads CASSAPRREGNEQFF. As DNA, the CDR3 is TGTGCCAGCAGCGCTCCCCGGCGGGAGGGCAATGAGCAGTTCTTC.

The J gene is TRBJ2-7, the V gene TRBV5-4; no clear D. This CDR3 is 13 amino acids long. Trimming stripped 0 bases from V and 1 base from J, with 5 bases between. Germline loops: CDR1 SGHNT, CDR2 YYREEE (reference sequence). In DNA form, the CDR3 reads TGTGCCAGCAGCTTGGACGGGTCCTACGAGCAGTACTTC. Protein: CASSLDGSYEQYF.

The chain employs TRBV6-6 and TRBJ2-3, with D unresolved. This CDR3 comprises 15 residues. Per germline, CDR1 MNHNY and CDR2 SVGAGI (reference sequence). V lost 2 bases, J lost 3 bases, and 12 bases lay in between. The CDR3 is CASSYRLESTDTQYF. The CDR3 DNA sequence: TGTGCCAGCAGTTACCGCCTCGAATCGACAGATACGCAGTATTTT.

This chain connects TRBV9 to TRBJ2-7; 10 bases line up with TRBD2. V lost 6 bases and J lost 2; bases outside the gene matches: 11. This CDR3 region has 16 residues. Germline CDR1 reads SGDLS; CDR2 reads YYNGEE. Here the CDR3 reads CASNRGLAEETYEQYF. CDR3 DNA: TGTGCCAGCAACAGAGGACTAGCGGAGGAAACCTACGAGCAGTACTTC.

This rearrangement joins TRBV7-3 to TRBJ2-1; 9 bases match TRBD2. The germline CDR1 and CDR2 sequences are SGHTA and FQGTGA. The CDR3 has 14 residues. V shed 5 bases, J shed 6 bases, and the junction held 5 bases outside the gene matches. This CDR3 reads CASSVAGALNEQFF. In nucleotides, the CDR3 is TGTGCCAGCAGCGTAGCGGGAGCCCTCAATGAGCAGTTCTTC.

J is TRBJ2-3 and V is TRBV9, with TRBD2 matching 12 bases. J lost 0 bases, V lost 0 bases, and 2 bases had no gene match. The CDR3 totals 17 residues. Per germline, CDR1 SGDLS and CDR2 YYNGEE. This CDR3 reads CASSVGGTSGSTDTQYF. Written as DNA, the CDR3 is TGTGCCAGCAGCGTAGGTGGGACTAGCGGGAGCACAGATACGCAGTATTTT.

This clone was seen more than once but under ten times. V and J are TRBV5-6 and TRBJ2-2, with a tentative D call TRBD1 (9 bases). The germline V gene encodes CDR1 SGHDT and CDR2 YYEEEE. CDR3 length: 17 amino acids. Between the trimmed V and J ends, which lost 2 bases and 5 bases, there was a span of 19 bases. CDR3 bases: TGTGCCAGCAGCTTTGAACAGGGGGCGGGAGGAACCGGGGAGCTGTTTTTT. Protein sequence: CASSFEQGAGGTGELFF.

The chain recombines TRBV2 with TRBJ2-3, with TRBD2 as a possible D gene (5 bases). The CDR3 is 16 residues long. Trimming left V 0 bases short and J 0 bases short, with 10 bases between. CDR1 and CDR2 from the germline V gene are SNHLY and FYNNEI. As DNA, the CDR3 is TGTGCCAGCAGTGAAGCGAGTGGAGGCAGCACAGATACGCAGTATTTT. Its translation: CASSEASGGSTDTQYF.

The chain joins TRBV20-1 to TRBJ2-5, with D perhaps matching TRBD1 or TRBD2 (5 bases each). In germline, CDR1 is DFQATT, CDR2 SNEGSKA (reference sequence). The CDR3 has 10 amino acids. The V and J ends lost 6 bases and 10 bases respectively, with 12 bases between them. The CDR3 bases are TGCAGTGCGCTACGTGGGGGCCAGTACTTC. As protein: CSALRGGQYF.

The chain is built from TRBV6-6 and TRBJ2-2; weak D call: TRBD2 (5 bases). The CDR3 is 16 amino acids. Looked up from germline, CDR1 is MNHNY and CDR2 is SVGAGI (reference sequence). Between the trimmed V and J ends, which lost 6 bases and 2 bases, there was a span of 16 bases. The DNA for the CDR3 is TGTGCCAGCAGCACGGGAAGGCAGCACAACACCGGGGAGCTGTTTTTT. This encodes CASSTGRQHNTGELFF.

The rearrangement joins TRBV11-2 to TRBJ1-2; D possibly corresponds to TRBD1 (6 bases). The CDR3 is 16 residues long. V was clipped by 0 bases and J by 2 bases, with 13 bases between them. Germline values: CDR1 SGHAT, CDR2 FQNNGV. CDR3: CASSLDLGTRNYGYTF. CDR3 nucleotide sequence: TGTGCCAGCAGCTTAGATCTAGGGACACGGAACTATGGCTACACCTTC.

The chain uses TRBV30 and TRBJ1-1; 7 bases line up with TRBD1. Germline V gene data show CDR1 as GTSNPN and CDR2 as SVGIG (reference sequence). The CDR3 runs 12 residues. With 3 bases clipped from V and 7 bases from J, the junction kept 5 bases outside the gene matches. CDR3 amino acids: CAWSQGEGEAFF. DNA for the CDR3: TGTGCCTGGAGCCAGGGGGAAGGTGAAGCTTTCTTT.

V gene TRBV4-1 combines with J gene TRBJ2-5; 8 positions match TRBD2. CDR3 length: 20 residues. With V trimmed by 1 base and J by 5 bases, 21 bases remained unmatched. Germline assignment: CDR1 MGHRA and CDR2 YSYEKL. In nucleotides, the CDR3 is TGCGCCAGCAGCCAAGCATTGGGGTCGGTCCGAGCGGGAGAGATGGAGACCCAGTACTTC. This gives the protein CASSQALGSVRAGEMETQYF.